The rows below give T cell receptor beta chains drawn from one sample of a study of cytomegalovirus exposure and HLA in healthy donors. Libraries were prepared by immunoSEQ multiplex PCR; TCRdb keeps only in-frame clonotypes and omits some of them. The table has under 150,000 clones, approximately 78% seen once. The sample consisted of PBMCs. The receptors shown here come from a woman between 50 and 59 years old in good health and CMV-seropositive. Both conserved end residues are part of each CDR3. D genes are given only for firm matches. The size of a clone is reported for some rows only, either as once, few or many, or as a class for expanded clones.

v_call: TRBV7-2; d_call: TRBD1; j_call: TRBJ1-1; cdr3_length: 13; clone_size: -; cdr3_nt: TGTGCCAGCAGCCAATGGACAGGGGGAGAAGCTTTCTTT; cdr3_aa: CASSQWTGGEAFF
v_call: TRBV7-9; d_call: -; j_call: TRBJ2-2; cdr3_length: 14; clone_size: -; cdr3_nt: TGTGCCAGCAGCTACCGGGGTTCCACCGGGGAGCTGTTTTTT; cdr3_aa: CASSYRGSTGELFF
v_call: TRBV9; d_call: TRBD2; j_call: TRBJ2-5; cdr3_length: 17; clone_size: -; cdr3_nt: TGTGCCAGCAGCGTACGAGGGGGAAGCGGGGGCCAAGAGACCCAGTACTTC; cdr3_aa: CASSVRGGSGGQETQYF
v_call: TRBV29-1; d_call: -; j_call: TRBJ1-1; cdr3_length: 17; clone_size: -; cdr3_nt: TGCAGCGTCCCCGGGGACTCCGGGGGATTCATGAACACTGAAGCTTTCTTT; cdr3_aa: CSVPGDSGGFMNTEAFF
v_call: TRBV5-4; d_call: TRBD1; j_call: TRBJ2-1; cdr3_length: 16; clone_size: -; cdr3_nt: TGTGCCAGCAGTCCCACAGGGGGCGGAACCTACAATGAGCAGTTCTTC; cdr3_aa: CASSPTGGGTYNEQFF
v_call: TRBV6-6; d_call: -; j_call: TRBJ1-5; cdr3_length: 15; clone_size: once; cdr3_nt: TGTGCCAGCAGGTTGTTTGGGGGGGCGAGTCAGCCCCAGCATTTT; cdr3_aa: CASRLFGGASQPQHF
v_call: TRBV5-1; d_call: TRBD1; j_call: TRBJ1-6; cdr3_length: 14; clone_size: -; cdr3_nt: TGCGCCAGCAGACCTGGGACAGGGGTTTCACCCCTCCACTTT; cdr3_aa: CASRPGTGVSPLHF
v_call: TRBV6-5; d_call: -; j_call: TRBJ2-7; cdr3_length: 13; clone_size: -; cdr3_nt: TGTGCCAGCAGCCCCCGGACAGCCTACGAGCAGTACTTC; cdr3_aa: CASSPRTAYEQYF
v_call: TRBV19; d_call: TRBD2; j_call: TRBJ2-1; cdr3_length: 17; clone_size: few; cdr3_nt: TGTGCCAGTAGTATAGATCATGAGACTAGCGGGTACAATGAGCAGTTCTTC; cdr3_aa: CASSIDHETSGYNEQFF
v_call: TRBV10-1; d_call: -; j_call: TRBJ2-7; cdr3_length: 12; clone_size: few; cdr3_nt: TGCGCCAGCAGTGAGTGGGGGCGCGAGCAGTACTTC; cdr3_aa: CASSEWGREQYF
v_call: TRBV19; d_call: -; j_call: TRBJ1-2; cdr3_length: 16; clone_size: -; cdr3_nt: TGTGCCAGTAGTATCCTGGCAGCGGGACCTTACTATGGCTACACCTTC; cdr3_aa: CASSILAAGPYYGYTF
v_call: TRBV4-3; d_call: TRBD2; j_call: TRBJ2-5; cdr3_length: 15; clone_size: -; cdr3_nt: TGCGCCAGCAGCCAAGGTGGCGGGGGGGGCGAGACCCAGTACTTC; cdr3_aa: CASSQGGGGGETQYF
v_call: TRBV6-5; d_call: -; j_call: TRBJ2-1; cdr3_length: 14; clone_size: -; cdr3_nt: TGTGCCAGCAGTCCCAGCGCGTACTACAATGAGCAGTTCTTC; cdr3_aa: CASSPSAYYNEQFF
v_call: TRBV6-5; d_call: -; j_call: TRBJ1-4; cdr3_length: 14; clone_size: -; cdr3_nt: TGTGCCAGCAGTTACGGGCACGGAGGCGAAAAACTGTTTTTT; cdr3_aa: CASSYGHGGEKLFF
v_call: TRBV5-4; d_call: TRBD2; j_call: TRBJ2-5; cdr3_length: 16; clone_size: -; cdr3_nt: TGTGCCAGCAGCCCTGGGACTAGCGGGCGGATGGGGACCCAGTACTTC; cdr3_aa: CASSPGTSGRMGTQYF
v_call: TRBV30; d_call: -; j_call: TRBJ1-2; cdr3_length: 14; clone_size: -; cdr3_nt: TGTGCCTGGAGTGTACAGGCAGGGTACTATGGCTACACCTTC; cdr3_aa: CAWSVQAGYYGYTF
v_call: TRBV2; d_call: TRBD1; j_call: TRBJ1-1; cdr3_length: 14; clone_size: -; cdr3_nt: TGTGCCAGCACCTTGGGACAGATGAACACTGAAGCTTTCTTT; cdr3_aa: CASTLGQMNTEAFF
v_call: TRBV6-1; d_call: -; j_call: TRBJ1-2; cdr3_length: 17; clone_size: -; cdr3_nt: TGTGCCAGCAGTGAATATCGGACAGCCAGGCGCCTCTATGGCTACACCTTC; cdr3_aa: CASSEYRTARRLYGYTF
v_call: TRBV30; d_call: TRBD2; j_call: TRBJ2-7; cdr3_length: 15; clone_size: once; cdr3_nt: TGTGCCTGGAGTTACGGGAGGGGAAGAGATTACGAGCAGTACTTC; cdr3_aa: CAWSYGRGRDYEQYF
v_call: TRBV5-4; d_call: TRBD1; j_call: TRBJ2-3; cdr3_length: 13; clone_size: -; cdr3_nt: TGTGCCACCCGACAGGGACCCTCAGATACGCAGTATTTT; cdr3_aa: CATRQGPSDTQYF
v_call: TRBV9; d_call: TRBD1; j_call: TRBJ2-1; cdr3_length: 16; clone_size: -; cdr3_nt: TGTGCCAGCAGCGTAAATCGCGACAGGGTCTGGGATGAGCAGTTCTTC; cdr3_aa: CASSVNRDRVWDEQFF
v_call: TRBV28; d_call: TRBD2; j_call: TRBJ2-7; cdr3_length: 16; clone_size: few; cdr3_nt: TGTGCCAGCAGTCCCCAAGTTTTAGAAGCGGGAGGCGAGCAGTACTTC; cdr3_aa: CASSPQVLEAGGEQYF
v_call: TRBV4-3; d_call: TRBD2; j_call: TRBJ2-7; cdr3_length: 17; clone_size: -; cdr3_nt: TGCGCCAGCAGCCAAGATTACCCGGGGGGGGAGACCTACGAGCAGTACTTC; cdr3_aa: CASSQDYPGGETYEQYF
v_call: TRBV7-9; d_call: TRBD1; j_call: TRBJ1-2; cdr3_length: 13; clone_size: few; cdr3_nt: TGTGCCAGCAGACAGGGGGGTAACTATGGCTACACCTTC; cdr3_aa: CASRQGGNYGYTF
v_call: TRBV4-2; d_call: TRBD1; j_call: TRBJ1-1; cdr3_length: 17; clone_size: -; cdr3_nt: TGTGCCAGCAGCCAACAACCTCCGGGACAGGGGATCACTGAAGCTTTCTTT; cdr3_aa: CASSQQPPGQGITEAFF
v_call: TRBV25-1; d_call: -; j_call: TRBJ1-2; cdr3_length: 13; clone_size: -; cdr3_nt: TGTGCCAGCAGTTTAGGACTCAACTATGGCTACACCTTC; cdr3_aa: CASSLGLNYGYTF